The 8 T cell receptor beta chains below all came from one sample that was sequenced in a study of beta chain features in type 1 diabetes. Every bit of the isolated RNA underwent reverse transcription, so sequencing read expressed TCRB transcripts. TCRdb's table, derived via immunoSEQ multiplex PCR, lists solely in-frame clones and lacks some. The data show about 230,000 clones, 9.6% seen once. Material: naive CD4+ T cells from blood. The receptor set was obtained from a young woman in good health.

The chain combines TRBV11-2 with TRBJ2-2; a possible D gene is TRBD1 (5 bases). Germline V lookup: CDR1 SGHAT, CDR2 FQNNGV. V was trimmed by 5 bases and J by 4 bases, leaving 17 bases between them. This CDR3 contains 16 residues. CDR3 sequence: CASSPAIGVTTGELFF. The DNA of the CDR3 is TGTGCCAGCAGCCCAGCGATAGGGGTCACCACCGGGGAGCTGTTTTTT.

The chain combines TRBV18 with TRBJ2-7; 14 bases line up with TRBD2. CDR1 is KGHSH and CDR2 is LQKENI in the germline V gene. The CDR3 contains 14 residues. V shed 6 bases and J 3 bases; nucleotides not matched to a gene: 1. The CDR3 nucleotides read TGTGCCAGCTCCGGGACTAGCGGGGGCTACGAGCAGTACTTC. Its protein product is CASSGTSGGYEQYF.

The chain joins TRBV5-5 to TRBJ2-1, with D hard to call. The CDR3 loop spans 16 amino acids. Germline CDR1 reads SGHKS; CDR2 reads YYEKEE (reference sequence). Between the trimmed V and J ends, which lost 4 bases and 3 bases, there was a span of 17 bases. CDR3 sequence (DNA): TGTGCCAGCAGCCCTGGATCGCTTCTAGGCTACAATGAGCAGTTCTTC. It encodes CASSPGSLLGYNEQFF.

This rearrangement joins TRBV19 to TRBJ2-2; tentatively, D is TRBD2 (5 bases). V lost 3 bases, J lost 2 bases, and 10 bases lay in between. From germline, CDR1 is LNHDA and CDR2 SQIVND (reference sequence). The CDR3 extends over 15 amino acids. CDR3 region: CASSIGAANTGELFF. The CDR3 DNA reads TGTGCCAGTAGTATCGGAGCGGCCAACACCGGGGAGCTGTTTTTT.

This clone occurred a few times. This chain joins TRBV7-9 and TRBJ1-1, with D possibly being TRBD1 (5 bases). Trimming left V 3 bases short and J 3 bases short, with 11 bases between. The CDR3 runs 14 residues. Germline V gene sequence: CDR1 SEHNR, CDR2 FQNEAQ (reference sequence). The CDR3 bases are TGTGCCAGCAGCTTCCCTGACAGAGACACTGAAGCTTTCTTT. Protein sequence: CASSFPDRDTEAFF.

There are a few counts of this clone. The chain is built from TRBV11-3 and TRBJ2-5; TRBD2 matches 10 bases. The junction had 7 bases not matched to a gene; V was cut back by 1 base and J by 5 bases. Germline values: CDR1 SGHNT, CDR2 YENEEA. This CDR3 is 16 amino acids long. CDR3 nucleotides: TGTGCCAGCAGCTTAGGGACTAGCGGCGGGGCGGAGACCCAGTACTTC. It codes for CASSLGTSGGAETQYF. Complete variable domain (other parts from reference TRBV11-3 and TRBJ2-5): EAGVVQSPRYKIIEKKQPVAFWCNPISGHNTLYWYLQNLGQGPELLIRYENEEAVDDSQLPKDRFSAERLKGVDSTLKIQPAELGDSAVYLCASSLGTSGGAETQYFGPGTRLLVL.

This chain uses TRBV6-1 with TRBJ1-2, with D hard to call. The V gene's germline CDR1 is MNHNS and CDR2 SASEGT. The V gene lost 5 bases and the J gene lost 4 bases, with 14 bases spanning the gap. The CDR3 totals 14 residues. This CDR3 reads CASSTAAGFYGYTF. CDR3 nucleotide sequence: TGTGCCAGCAGTACAGCGGCGGGATTCTATGGCTACACCTTC.

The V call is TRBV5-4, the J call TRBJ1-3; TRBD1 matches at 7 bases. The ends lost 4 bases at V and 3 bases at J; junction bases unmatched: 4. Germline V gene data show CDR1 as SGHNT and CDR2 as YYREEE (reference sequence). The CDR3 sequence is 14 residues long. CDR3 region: CASSRDSRGNTIYF. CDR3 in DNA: TGTGCCAGCAGCAGGGACAGCCGTGGAAACACCATATATTTT.